This passage covers 10 T cell receptor beta chains from one sample sequenced in a study of blood T cell repertoires in COVID-19. Sequencing was performed with immunoSEQ multiplex PCR; in TCRdb, only in-frame clones are kept and a portion is missing. The sample lists 85,000 to 130,000 clones, roughly 87% occurring once. The sequenced material came from peripheral blood. Source of these receptors: a woman aged 55-69 years with acute or convalescent COVID-19.

The chain joins TRBV5-1 to TRBJ2-7; D call uncertain. Trimming removed 0 bases from V and 1 base from J, with 8 bases in between. The CDR3 loop spans 14 amino acids. The germline V gene encodes CDR1 SGHRS and CDR2 YFSETQ. This CDR3 reads CASSLVSRSYEQYF. The DNA of the CDR3 is TGCGCCAGCAGCTTGGTTTCTAGGTCCTACGAGCAGTACTTC. Together with reference TRBV5-1 and TRBJ2-7, the CDR3 gives the full variable domain: KAGVTQTPRYLIKTRGQQVTLSCSPISGHRSVSWYQQTPGQGLQFLFEYFSETQRNKGNFPGRFSGRQFSNSRSEMNVSTLELGDSALYLCASSLVSRSYEQYFGPGTRLTVT.

Here the CDR3 reads CASSIGYTGNEQFF. The DNA for the CDR3 is TGTGCCAGTAGTATAGGCTACACAGGCAATGAGCAGTTCTTC. The V call is TRBV19, the J call TRBJ2-1; D is possibly TRBD1 (5 bases). The germline CDR1 and CDR2 sequences are LNHDA and SQIVND (reference sequence). Between the trimmed V and J ends, which lost 1 base and 6 bases, there was a span of 10 bases. The CDR3 loop spans 14 amino acids.

The rearrangement joins TRBV5-1 to TRBJ1-3, with D perhaps TRBD1 (5 bases). The CDR3 runs 14 residues. From germline, CDR1 is SGHRS and CDR2 YFSETQ. V dropped 3 bases and J dropped 4 bases, with 11 bases sitting between them. The CDR3 protein is CASSSGGEGNTIYF. The CDR3 nucleotides are TGCGCCAGCAGCTCAGGAGGGGAAGGAAACACCATATATTTT.

The V and J genes are TRBV2 and TRBJ1-1; maybe TRBD1 (5 bases). CDR3 length: 14 amino acids. Trimming shortened V by 6 bases and J by 2 bases, and 13 bases separated the two germline ends. Germline V gene lookup returns CDR1 SNHLY and CDR2 FYNNEI. The CDR3 is CASSDSQVNTEAFF. For the CDR3, the DNA is TGTGCCAGCAGCGACAGTCAGGTTAACACTGAAGCTTTCTTT. The full variable domain, in which reference TRBV2 and TRBJ1-1 provide the parts outside the CDR3, is EPEVTQTPSHQVTQMGQEVILRCVPISNHLYFYWYRQILGQKVEFLVSFYNNEISEKSEIFDDQFSVERPDGSNFTLKIRSTKLEDSAMYFCASSDSQVNTEAFFGQGTRLTVV.

J is TRBJ2-1 and V is TRBV6-5; TRBD2 is a possible D gene (6 bases). This CDR3 is built from 15 residues. V dropped 4 bases and J dropped 3 bases, with 13 bases sitting between them. Germline V gene sequence: CDR1 MNHEY, CDR2 SVGAGI. CDR3 region: CASSSLLGGYNEQFF. DNA for the CDR3: TGTGCCAGCAGTTCGCTTTTGGGGGGCTACAATGAGCAGTTCTTC.

The gene calls are TRBV9 and TRBJ1-2, with a possible D match to TRBD1 (6 bases). Trimming stripped 3 bases from V and 6 bases from J, with 9 bases between. CDR1 and CDR2 from the germline V gene are SGDLS and YYNGEE. The CDR3 loop spans 12 amino acids. DNA of the CDR3: TGTGCCAGCAGCGCAAACAGGGATGGCTACACCTTC. As protein: CASSANRDGYTF.

The chain carries TRBV2 and TRBJ1-5, with 8 bases aligning to TRBD1. Per the germline V gene, CDR1 is SNHLY and CDR2 is FYNNEI. J lost 1 base, V lost 7 bases, and 12 bases had no gene match. The CDR3 is 17 amino acids. Written as DNA, the CDR3 is TGTGCCAGCACCTCAGCTTTCGGGACAGGCAGCAATCAGCCCCAGCATTTT. It codes for CASTSAFGTGSNQPQHF. Full variable domain (outside the CDR3, taken from reference TRBV2 and TRBJ1-5): EPEVTQTPSHQVTQMGQEVILRCVPISNHLYFYWYRQILGQKVEFLVSFYNNEISEKSEIFDDQFSVERPDGSNFTLKIRSTKLEDSAMYFCASTSAFGTGSNQPQHFGDGTRLSIL.

V gene TRBV19 combines with J gene TRBJ1-4; D call uncertain. The CDR3 runs to 15 residues. V lost 0 bases, J lost 7 bases, and 12 bases lay in between. The germline V gene encodes CDR1 LNHDA and CDR2 SQIVND (reference sequence). The CDR3 DNA sequence: TGTGCCAGTAGTATAGAGGACTCCAGGAGTGAAAAACTGTTTTTT. This translates into CASSIEDSRSEKLFF.

The chain joins TRBV19 to TRBJ2-7; 7 bases agree with TRBD1. CDR3 length: 15 residues. Trimming took 6 bases from V and 2 from J; bases not matched to a gene: 10. Germline lookup yields CDR1 LNHDA and CDR2 SQIVND (reference sequence). The CDR3 nucleotides read TGTGCCAGTAGCCCTTCGGGACAGCCCCCCTACGAGCAGTACTTC. Its protein product is CASSPSGQPPYEQYF.

The table lists this clone with a few counts. Germline and junction disagree at one end, which may indicate a read error. The chain combines TRBV7-7 with TRBJ2-1, with a possible D match to TRBD2 (5 bases). The CDR3 contains 15 residues. The germline CDR1 and CDR2 sequences are SSHAT and FNYEAQ (reference sequence). CDR3 DNA sequence: TGTGCTAGCAGCTTAGATTCGGGATCTTACAATGAGCAGTTCTTC. Residues: CASSLDSGSYNEQFF.